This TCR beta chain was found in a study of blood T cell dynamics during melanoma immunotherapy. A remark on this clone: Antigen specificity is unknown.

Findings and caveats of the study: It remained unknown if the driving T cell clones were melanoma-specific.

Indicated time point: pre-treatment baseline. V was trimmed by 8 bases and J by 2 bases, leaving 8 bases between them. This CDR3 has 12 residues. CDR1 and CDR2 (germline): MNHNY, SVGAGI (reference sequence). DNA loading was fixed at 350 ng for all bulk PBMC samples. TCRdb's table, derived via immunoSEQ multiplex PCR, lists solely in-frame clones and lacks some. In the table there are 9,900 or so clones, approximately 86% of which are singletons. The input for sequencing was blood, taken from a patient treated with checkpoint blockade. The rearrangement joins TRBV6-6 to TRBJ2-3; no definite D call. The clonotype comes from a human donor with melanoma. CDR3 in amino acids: CASSANTDTQYF. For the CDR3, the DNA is TGTGCCAGCTCAGCCAACACAGATACGCAGTATTTT.